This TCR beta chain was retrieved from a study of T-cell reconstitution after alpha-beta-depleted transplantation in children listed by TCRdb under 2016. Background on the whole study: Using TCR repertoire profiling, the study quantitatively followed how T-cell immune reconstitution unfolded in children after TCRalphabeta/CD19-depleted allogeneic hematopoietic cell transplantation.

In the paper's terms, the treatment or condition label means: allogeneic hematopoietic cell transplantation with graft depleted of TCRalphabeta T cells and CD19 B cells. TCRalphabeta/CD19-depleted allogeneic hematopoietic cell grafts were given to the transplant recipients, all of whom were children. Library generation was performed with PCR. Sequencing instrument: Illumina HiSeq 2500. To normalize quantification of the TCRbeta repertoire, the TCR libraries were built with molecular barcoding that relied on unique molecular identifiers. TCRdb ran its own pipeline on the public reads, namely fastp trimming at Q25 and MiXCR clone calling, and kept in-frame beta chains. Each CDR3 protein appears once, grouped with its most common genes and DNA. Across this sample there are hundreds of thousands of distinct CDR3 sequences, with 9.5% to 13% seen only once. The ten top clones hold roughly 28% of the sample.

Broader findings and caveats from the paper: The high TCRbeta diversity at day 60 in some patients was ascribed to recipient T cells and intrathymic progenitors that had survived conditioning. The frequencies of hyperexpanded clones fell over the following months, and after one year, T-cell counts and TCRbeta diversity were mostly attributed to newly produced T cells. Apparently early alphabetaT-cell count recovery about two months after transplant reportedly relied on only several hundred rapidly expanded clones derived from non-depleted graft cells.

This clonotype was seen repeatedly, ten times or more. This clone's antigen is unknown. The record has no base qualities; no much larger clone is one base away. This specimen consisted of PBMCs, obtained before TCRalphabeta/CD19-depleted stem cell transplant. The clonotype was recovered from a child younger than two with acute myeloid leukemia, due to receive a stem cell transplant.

Read as DNA, the sequence is TGCAGCGCATCACTAGCGGGGGGTTCAGGGGAGCAGTACTTC. It is translated as CSASLAGGSGEQYF. Rearrangement joined TRBV29-1 to TRBJ2-7; the junction holds 12 bases that match TRBD2. V has 7 bases trimmed and J has 7 bases trimmed; junction bases matching no gene number 11. Reading from cysteine to phenylalanine, the CDR3 counts 14 amino acids. Just CDR3 DNA is preserved here, 42 bases in frame from base 1. Sequences SQVTM (CDR1) and ANQGSEA (CDR2) are obtained from the germline V gene.